What follows are 26 T cell receptor beta chains derived from one specimen sequenced in a study of blood T cell repertoires in COVID-19. Data came from immunoSEQ multiplex PCR; TCRdb stores just in-frame clones and leaves some out. This table has roughly 340,000 clones, 87% appearing once. The source material was PBMCs or T cells enriched from blood (not recorded which). The receptors were gathered from a man aged 35 to 55 in a cohort exposed to, infected with or recovered from COVID-19 (not recorded which).

The chain uses TRBV20-1 and TRBJ1-2; no definite D call. V dropped 3 bases and J dropped 4 bases, with 9 bases sitting between them. This CDR3 contains 12 residues. The germline V gene encodes CDR1 DFQATT and CDR2 SNEGSKA (reference sequence). This chain's CDR3 is CSASGGSYGYTF. The CDR3 DNA reads TGCAGTGCTAGTGGAGGGAGCTATGGCTACACCTTC.

The V call is TRBV9, the J call TRBJ2-1; TRBD2 aligns across 11 bases. This CDR3 comprises 16 residues. Trimming took 4 bases from V and 2 from J; bases not matched to a gene: 5. Germline CDR1 reads SGDLS; CDR2 reads YYNGEE. The CDR3 is CASSPLAGGTYNEQFF. CDR3 nucleotides: TGTGCCAGCAGCCCGCTAGCGGGAGGCACCTACAATGAGCAGTTCTTC.

J is TRBJ2-1 and V is TRBV2; TRBD2 matches at 10 bases. The CDR3 length is 16 residues. V lost 7 bases, J lost 3 bases, and 9 bases stayed unmatched. Germline V gene lookup returns CDR1 SNHLY and CDR2 FYNNEI. CDR3 in amino acids: CASTKRSSGSYNEQFF. The CDR3 coding sequence is TGTGCCAGCACCAAGAGGTCTAGCGGGAGCTACAATGAGCAGTTCTTC.

This chain uses TRBV18 with TRBJ2-3; 11 nucleotides align to TRBD1. The CDR3 contains 14 residues. Germline V gives CDR1 KGHSH, CDR2 LQKENI. After removal of 3 bases from V and 6 bases from J, the junction contained 2 bases not matched to a gene. The CDR3 DNA reads TGTGCCAGCTCACCCGGACAGGGGGCGGATACGCAGTATTTT. Translated, it gives CASSPGQGADTQYF.

V is TRBV11-2 and J is TRBJ1-1; D is unresolved. Germline lookup yields CDR1 SGHAT and CDR2 FQNNGV. The CDR3 is 16 amino acids. With 4 bases removed from V and 5 bases from J, the gap between germline ends came to 20 bases. The CDR3 coding sequence is TGTGCCAGCAGCTCCAATTTCACACGTCGGGGAACTGAAGCTTTCTTT. It yields the protein CASSSNFTRRGTEAFF.

This chain links TRBV27 with TRBJ1-4, with a weak D call TRBD1 (6 bases). Germline V gene sequence: CDR1 MNHEY, CDR2 SMNVEV (reference sequence). Trimming stripped 4 bases from V and 8 bases from J, with 14 bases between. The CDR3 is 14 residues long. Here the CDR3 reads CASSSPRGGEKLFF. The CDR3 DNA reads as TGTGCCAGCAGTTCCCCGAGGGGGGGCGAAAAACTGTTTTTT.

This chain uses TRBV9 with TRBJ1-6; unclear D gene. The CDR3 has 15 amino acids. Germline V CDR1 and CDR2: SGDLS, YYNGEE. Trimming cost V 0 bases and J 10 bases, with 14 bases left between them. The DNA of the CDR3 is TGTGCCAGCAGCGTAGGATCCCCCGGGAGCTCACCCCTCCACTTT. Amino acids: CASSVGSPGSSPLHF.

The V call is TRBV11-2, the J call TRBJ2-3, with TRBD2 matching over 15 bases. Germline-derived CDR1 and CDR2 are SGHAT and FQNNGV. The CDR3 extends over 19 amino acids. Germline trimming cut 4 bases from V and 6 bases from J; bases unmatched to any gene: 14. The CDR3 coding sequence is TGTGCCAGCAGCTACCGATCCGGGACTAGCGGGGGGAATTGGGATACGCAGTATTTT. It encodes CASSYRSGTSGGNWDTQYF.

CDR3 DNA sequence: TGTGCCAGCAGCCGCCTAGCAGATACGCAGTATTTT. It yields the protein CASSRLADTQYF. This sequence joins TRBV3-1 (or the pseudogene TRBV3-2) and TRBJ2-3; D unresolved. V lost 4 bases and J 4 bases, leaving 6 bases between the germline ends. Germline V gene sequence: CDR1 LGHDT, CDR2 YNNKEL (reference sequence). This CDR3 is built from 12 residues.

This clone was counted a few times. This chain joins TRBV4-1 and TRBJ2-1; D is perhaps TRBD1 (7 bases). CDR3 length: 12 amino acids. Germline V gene lookup returns CDR1 MGHRA and CDR2 YSYEKL. V was clipped by 5 bases and J by 16 bases, with 18 bases between them. The CDR3 loop reads CASSGSGGPHFF. The CDR3 coding sequence is TGCGCCAGCAGCGGGTCAGGGGGGCCACATTTCTTC.

The J gene is TRBJ1-5, the V gene TRBV28, with 7 bases lining up with TRBD1. J lost 6 bases, V lost 6 bases, and 5 bases had no gene match. This CDR3 is built from 13 residues. Per the germline V gene, CDR1 is MDHEN and CDR2 is SYDVKM. The CDR3 region has the DNA TGTGCCAGCAGACAGGGGATAGGTCAGCCCCAGCATTTT. Translated, it gives CASRQGIGQPQHF.

The CDR3 sequence is CASSLTSGNPYEQYF. The CDR3 region has the DNA TGCGCCAGCAGCTTGACTAGCGGGAACCCGTACGAGCAGTACTTC. The chain combines TRBV5-1 with TRBJ2-7; the match to TRBD2 covers 10 bases. From germline, CDR1 is SGHRS and CDR2 YFSETQ. Trimming removed 1 base from V and 4 bases from J; junction bases left unmatched: 5. This CDR3 comprises 15 residues.

V gene TRBV7-8 combines with J gene TRBJ2-5, with TRBD1 matching over 12 bases. This CDR3 spans 15 amino acids. J gave up 4 bases and V 5 bases, and 5 bases lay outside the gene matches. From germline, CDR1 is SGHVS and CDR2 FQNEAQ. The CDR3 DNA sequence: TGTGCCAGCAGCCCCGGGACAGGGGGCGCAGAGACCCAGTACTTC. Encoded protein: CASSPGTGGAETQYF. Together with reference TRBV7-8 and TRBJ2-5, the CDR3 gives the full variable domain: GAGVSQSPRYKVAKRGQDVALRCDPISGHVSLFWYQQALGQGPEFLTYFQNEAQLDKSGLPSDRFFAERPEGSVSTLKIQRTQQEDSAVYLCASSPGTGGAETQYFGPGTRLLVL.

The V and J genes are TRBV27 and TRBJ2-3; 10 bases line up with TRBD2. V shed 8 bases and J 3 bases; nucleotides not matched to a gene: 2. The CDR3 has 13 amino acids. Germline CDR1 is MNHEY and CDR2 is SMNVEV (reference sequence). The CDR3: CASGAGGTDTQYF. The CDR3 DNA reads as TGTGCCAGCGGAGCGGGAGGGACAGATACGCAGTATTTT.

This chain connects TRBV7-2 to TRBJ1-2; 9 bases agree with TRBD1. Germline values: CDR1 SGHTA, CDR2 FQGNSA. This CDR3 region has 13 residues. Trimming at V came to 4 bases and at J to 6 bases, leaving 3 bases not matched to a gene. The CDR3 protein is CASSSRTGDGYTF. CDR3 nucleotide sequence: TGTGCCAGCAGCTCCAGGACAGGGGATGGCTACACCTTC.

This clone was seen a few times. This chain links TRBV15 with TRBJ2-1, with 7 bases aligning to TRBD2. The CDR3 totals 15 residues. In germline, CDR1 is LNHNV, CDR2 YYDKDF (reference sequence). Germline trimming cut 5 bases from V and 3 bases from J; bases unmatched to any gene: 7. CDR3 sequence: CATSSASGGYNEQFF. The CDR3 DNA reads TGTGCCACCAGCTCGGCTAGCGGAGGCTACAATGAGCAGTTCTTC.

V gene TRBV21-1 combines with J gene TRBJ1-1; no check of the table's D call, TRBD1, against the DNA was made. TRBV21-1 is a known pseudogene. This CDR3 comprises 12 residues. In DNA form, the CDR3 reads TGTGCTCCAGGGGGCAGGAACACTGAAGCTTTCTTT. This codes for CAPGGRNTEAFF.

The chain is built from TRBV6-5 and TRBJ2-1, with a possible D match to TRBD2 (5 bases). This CDR3 contains 13 residues. V was cut by 6 bases and J by 7 bases, with 13 bases left in between. Per germline, CDR1 MNHEY and CDR2 SVGAGI. CDR3 nucleotide sequence: TGTGCCAGCAGGGAGCCGGGAACTAATGAGCAGTTCTTC. This sequence encodes CASREPGTNEQFF.

The rearrangement links TRBV2 to TRBJ2-1; D remains unclear. CDR3 size: 14 residues. CDR1 SNHLY and CDR2 FYNNEI come from the germline V gene. Trimming pared 4 bases from V and 0 bases from J, leaving 7 bases between. This CDR3 reads CASSAQASYNEQFF. The CDR3, as DNA: TGTGCCAGCAGTGCCCAAGCCTCCTACAATGAGCAGTTCTTC.

The chain couples TRBV9 to TRBJ2-4, with D maybe TRBD2 (5 bases). The CDR3 contains 13 residues. V lost 0 bases and J lost 6, with 7 bases in between. Germline loops: CDR1 SGDLS, CDR2 YYNGEE. This CDR3 reads CASSVVEGNIQYF. The CDR3 nucleotides read TGTGCCAGCAGCGTAGTAGAGGGAAACATTCAGTACTTC.

The V gene is TRBV10-3, the J gene TRBJ1-2; 11 nucleotides agree with TRBD1. V lost 2 bases, J lost 4 bases, and 3 bases stayed unmatched. The CDR3 consists of 15 residues. Germline V gene lookup returns CDR1 ENHRY and CDR2 SYGVKD. The CDR3 DNA reads TGTGCCATCAGTGAGCCAGGACAGGGGGCCTATGGCTACACCTTC. Its translation: CAISEPGQGAYGYTF.

V and J are TRBV7-9 and TRBJ2-2; 9 nucleotides line up with TRBD1. Germline-derived CDR1 and CDR2 are SEHNR and FQNEAQ (reference sequence). The CDR3 sequence is 15 residues long. The trim removed 0 bases at V and 5 bases at J, leaving 1 base unmatched. This chain's CDR3 is CASSLAQGATGELFF. The CDR3 DNA is TGTGCCAGCAGCTTAGCACAGGGGGCAACCGGGGAGCTGTTTTTT.

The chain joins TRBV7-6 to TRBJ2-7, with 8 bases matching TRBD1. Germline V gives CDR1 SGHVS, CDR2 FNYEAQ. The CDR3 covers 15 residues. With V trimmed by 1 base and J by 7 bases, 9 bases remained unmatched. The CDR3 protein is CASSLGQGAAGEQYF. As DNA, the CDR3 is TGTGCCAGCAGCTTAGGCCAGGGGGCCGCGGGGGAGCAGTACTTC.

The rearrangement uses TRBV5-4 and TRBJ2-2; 7 bases align to TRBD2. J gave up 4 bases and V 0 bases, and 3 bases lay outside the gene matches. The CDR3 totals 15 residues. Germline V gene sequence: CDR1 SGHNT, CDR2 YYREEE (reference sequence). This CDR3 reads CASSLAGTTTGELFF. The CDR3 DNA reads TGTGCCAGCAGCTTGGCCGGGACTACCACCGGGGAGCTGTTTTTT.

This clone showed up just a few times. This chain joins TRBV5-6 and TRBJ2-7; TRBD1 matches 9 bases. Trimming took 4 bases from V and 2 from J; bases not matched to a gene: 7. Germline V gene lookup returns CDR1 SGHDT and CDR2 YYEEEE. The CDR3 has 15 residues. Here the CDR3 reads CASSRGQGIPYEQYF. CDR3 bases: TGTGCCAGCAGCCGAGGACAGGGGATACCCTACGAGCAGTACTTC.

The chain carries TRBV10-1 and TRBJ2-1; possibly TRBD2 for D (7 bases). This CDR3 contains 14 residues. Trimming removed 3 bases from V and 7 bases from J, with 13 bases in between. Germline V gene data show CDR1 as WNHNN and CDR2 as SYGVQD (reference sequence). The CDR3, as DNA: TGCGCCAGCAGTGAAGGGGGGGGTAGGAATGAGCAGTTCTTC. This codes for CASSEGGGRNEQFF.